This TCR beta chain was profiled in a study of T cell responses to AZD1222 COVID-19 vaccine. A few counts support this clone. Its antigen is currently unknown. Study results and caveats: Clonal diversity may have been underestimated in mostly white British donors. Spike as a whole was targeted by vaccine-associated CD4 TCRs, dominant at 160-218 and 743-854.

Using immunoSEQ multiplex PCR, the repertoire was profiled, and TCRdb retains in-frame clones only, with some absent. Counted here are 150,000 to 200,000 clones, around 88% occurring once; the ten biggest clones make up approximately 8%. The germline V gene encodes CDR1 MNHEY and CDR2 SMNVEV (reference sequence). Trimming removed 1 base from V and 7 bases from J, with 19 bases in between. The CDR3 extends over 16 amino acids. The genes are TRBV27 and TRBJ1-2; tentatively, D is TRBD1 (6 bases). This specimen was peripheral blood, taken on day 0 of AZD1222 vaccination. This clonotype was obtained from an adult in good health. The CDR3 region has the DNA TGTGCCAGCAGTTTATACCCCCCGGGGGGGGCCGGTGGCTACACCTTC. It is translated as CASSLYPPGGAGGYTF.